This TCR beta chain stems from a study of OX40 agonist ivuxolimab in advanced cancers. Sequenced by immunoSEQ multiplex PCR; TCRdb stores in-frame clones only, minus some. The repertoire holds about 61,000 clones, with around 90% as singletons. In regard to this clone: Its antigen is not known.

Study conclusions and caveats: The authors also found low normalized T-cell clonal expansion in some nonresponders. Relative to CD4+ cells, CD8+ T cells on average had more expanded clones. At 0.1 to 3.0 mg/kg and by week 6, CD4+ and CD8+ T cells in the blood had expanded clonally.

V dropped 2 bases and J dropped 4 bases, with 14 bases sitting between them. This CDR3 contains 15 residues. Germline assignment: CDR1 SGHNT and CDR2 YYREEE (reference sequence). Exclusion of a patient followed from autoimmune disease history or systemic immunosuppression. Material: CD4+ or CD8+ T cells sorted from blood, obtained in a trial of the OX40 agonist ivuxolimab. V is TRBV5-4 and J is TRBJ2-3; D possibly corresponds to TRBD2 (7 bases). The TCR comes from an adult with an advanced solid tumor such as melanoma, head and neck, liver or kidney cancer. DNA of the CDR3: TGTGCCAGCAGCTTCTACGGGGGGCGCGCAGATACGCAGTATTTT. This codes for CASSFYGGRADTQYF.